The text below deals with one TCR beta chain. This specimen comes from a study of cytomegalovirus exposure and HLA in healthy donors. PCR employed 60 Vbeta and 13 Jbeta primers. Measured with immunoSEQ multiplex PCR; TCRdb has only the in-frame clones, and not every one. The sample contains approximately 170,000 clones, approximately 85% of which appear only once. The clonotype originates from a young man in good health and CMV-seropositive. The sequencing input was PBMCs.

The CDR3 sequence is CASSQPARGRTEAFF. The CDR3, as DNA: TGTGCCAGCAGCCAACCCGCCCGGGGTAGGACTGAAGCTTTCTTT. The chain links TRBV4-2 to TRBJ1-1; D not resolved. This CDR3 comprises 15 residues. Trimming took off 2 bases at V and 5 bases at J, with 15 bases between the two ends. The germline V gene encodes CDR1 LGHNA and CDR2 YNFKEQ.